Below, one T cell receptor (beta chain) is given with its context. Its binding antigen is unknown. No quality values exist for individual bases; no much larger clone is one base distant. These data belong to a study of siplizumab effects on memory and regulatory T cells (dated by TCRdb to between 2018 and 2021). Turning to the overall study: Across roughly eight responder-stimulator pairs, paired mixed lymphocyte reactions were conducted with siplizumab at 1 ug/mL and without drug. The effect of the anti-CD2 antibody siplizumab on alloreactive T-cell subsets was examined in allogeneic mixed lymphocyte reactions constructed from human PBMCs. The investigation overall reported the following: Sequences below about 10^-5 frequency were poorly captured, so only a minor fraction of alloreactive clones could be mapped to unstimulated subsets. The suppressive function of proliferating Tregs from siplizumab cultures was not functionally confirmed. Roughly 75-97% of proliferating CD4+ or CD8+ clones could not be assigned a naive or memory phenotype. Siplizumab significantly lowered the cumulative frequency of alloreactive sequences that could be traced to unstimulated CD4+ memory T cells. Among mappable alloreactive CD4+ clones, an average Treg-derived fraction of around 71% was observed with siplizumab, compared with approximately 30% in control reactions. Unstimulated naive T cells appeared more diverse than memory T cells, and naive cells seemed to contribute substantially to the alloresponse.

Mixed lymphocyte reaction cells were cocultured at 37°C for 6 to 7 days. Responder PBMCs were labelled with CFSE and stimulator PBMCs with Violet Dye, then combined at a 1:1 ratio. Sorted unstimulated T cells and proliferating T cells recovered from mixed lymphocyte reactions underwent TCRbeta CDR3 sequencing. Fresh whole blood from approximately 10 HLA-typed healthy donors was used to isolate PBMCs. Proliferating CFSE-low responder T cells were FACS-sorted after the mixed lymphocyte reaction for TCR sequencing. The CDR3 contains 17 residues, cysteine and phenylalanine counted. The kept DNA is CDR3 alone, 51 bases in frame from the first base. Trimming takes 0 bases from V and 9 bases from J, and the germline ends sit 22 bases apart. The germline V gene (reference sequence) sets CDR1 to SGHKS and CDR2 to YYEKEE. Preparation of the library involved the immunoSEQ multiplex PCR assay. Roughly 100,000 TCR templates per sample were assayed by the deep sequencing platform. Genomic DNA extracted from sorted T cells was the material used for TCRbeta CDR3 sequencing. Per the authors' processing: The R programming language was used for clonal analysis of the TCRbeta CDR3 data. Comparing unstimulated samples against CFSE-low samples taken after the reaction was how alloreactive CD4+ and CD8+ clones were defined. Regulatory or non-regulatory origin was assigned to alloreactive CD4+ clones by matching of sequences to sorted unstimulated Treg and non-Treg repertoires. TCRdb limited this immuneACCESS table to in-frame rearrangements with V and J called. A share of clones is missing; checked studies link under half to unresolved V genes, and the rest is unexplained. V, J and clone size reflect that table, while D and trimming were determined from the DNA. This sample comprises 15,000 to 25,000 clones, roughly 40% of them detected only once. The top ten constitute under 7% of the sample.

Recombination joined TRBV5-5 with TRBJ1-5, with a tentative D gene TRBD1 over 5 matching bases. Input material: CFSE-low (dividing) CD4+ T cells sorted from an allogeneic mixed lymphocyte reaction. The TCR was taken from a human donor in good health; the cells came from an allogeneic mixed lymphocyte reaction. Some clones in this sample may be carry-over from other donors' samples. The CDR3 sequence is CASSLAYGAGGVLPQHF. Here is the DNA: TGTGCCAGCAGCTTGGCCTACGGGGCGGGTGGGGTTCTGCCCCAGCATTTT.